The rows below give T cell receptor beta chains drawn from one sample of a study of T cells in localized non-small cell lung cancer. Here immunoSEQ multiplex PCR was the method, and the copy in TCRdb shows in-frame clones only, minus some. Among about 25,000 clones listed, around 89% were seen once. Sequences were derived from peripheral blood mononuclear cells, sampled before any cancer treatment. Source of these receptors: a woman aged 40 to 75 with stage III lung adenocarcinoma. The conserved cysteine and the conserved F or W are not part of the CDR3 here. Clone sizes are given selectively: once, few, many, or a class where the clone is expanded.

j_call: TRBJ2-1
v_call: TRBV6-1
clone_size: .
cdr3_aa: ASSEAPGGNEQF

j_call: TRBJ2-1
v_call: TRBV19
clone_size: .
cdr3_aa: ASGPTPENVGQF

j_call: TRBJ2-7
v_call: TRBV5-1
clone_size: .
cdr3_aa: ASSLGFFGGSSYEQY

j_call: TRBJ1-3
v_call: TRBV4-1
clone_size: .
cdr3_aa: ASSQENRVRGTIY

j_call: TRBJ1-6
v_call: TRBV19
clone_size: .
cdr3_aa: ASSYQGGSPLH

j_call: TRBJ2-5
v_call: TRBV30
clone_size: .
cdr3_aa: AWSTPRTAPETQY

j_call: TRBJ1-2
v_call: TRBV30
clone_size: .
cdr3_aa: AFRPQGAMVLGYT

j_call: TRBJ2-7
v_call: TRBV7-9
clone_size: once
cdr3_aa: ASSLGTSGDYEQY

j_call: TRBJ1-1
v_call: TRBV5-1
clone_size: few
cdr3_aa: ASSPTAGGLTEAF

j_call: TRBJ2-2
v_call: TRBV7-3
clone_size: .
cdr3_aa: ASSLSVTNTGELF

j_call: TRBJ1-6
v_call: TRBV9
clone_size: .
cdr3_aa: ASSSGRTNSPLH

j_call: TRBJ1-5
v_call: TRBV19
clone_size: .
cdr3_aa: ASSGMGNQPQH

j_call: TRBJ2-7
v_call: TRBV29-1
clone_size: .
cdr3_aa: SVVGSSEQY

j_call: TRBJ1-6
v_call: TRBV27
clone_size: .
cdr3_aa: ASSLGTGGQSPLH

j_call: TRBJ2-1
v_call: TRBV6-1
clone_size: medium-sized
cdr3_aa: ASSDADDYNEQF

j_call: TRBJ2-1
v_call: TRBV30
clone_size: .
cdr3_aa: AWSKPGFEQF

j_call: TRBJ2-1
v_call: TRBV2
clone_size: .
cdr3_aa: ASSTYNEQF

j_call: TRBJ1-1
v_call: TRBV6-5
clone_size: .
cdr3_aa: ASSYRTGVTEAF